One sample yielded the 23 T cell receptor beta chains listed below, sequenced in a study of T cell changes during pregnancy in multiple sclerosis. Method: immunoSEQ multiplex PCR; TCRdb's copy keeps in-frame clones and lacks some. The sample holds over 80,000 clones, about nine tenths seen once. The sample in question was peripheral blood, obtained in the second trimester of pregnancy. Every receptor here comes from a female donor in good health, enrolled as a control in a pregnancy study.

The chain links TRBV5-4 to TRBJ2-1; the match to TRBD1 covers 8 bases. The CDR3 length is 13 residues. V was clipped by 9 bases and J by 4 bases; unmatched bases: 6. Germline V CDR1 and CDR2: SGHNT, YYREEE (reference sequence). The CDR3 spells CAIRDRIYNEQFF. The CDR3 DNA sequence: TGTGCCATACGGGACAGGATATACAATGAGCAGTTCTTC.

V and J are TRBV2 and TRBJ2-1; 10 nucleotides agree with TRBD2. Germline values: CDR1 SNHLY, CDR2 FYNNEI. The CDR3 is 14 residues long. V was pared by 4 bases and J by 8 bases, with 5 bases of the junction left unmatched. CDR3 sequence reads: CASSAAGGWYEQFF. Written as DNA, the CDR3 is TGTGCCAGCAGTGCAGCGGGGGGGTGGTATGAGCAGTTCTTC.

The chain recombines TRBV2 with TRBJ1-1; no definite D call. Germline assignment: CDR1 SNHLY and CDR2 FYNNEI. V was pared by 4 bases and J by 1 base, with 7 bases between. This CDR3 contains 13 residues. CDR3 DNA: TGTGCCAGCAGTGTCCGGGAGAACACTGAAGCTTTCTTT. Its protein is CASSVRENTEAFF.

The chain has TRBV18 and TRBJ1-5, with 11 bases matching TRBD1. The germline CDR1 and CDR2 sequences are KGHSH and LQKENI. The CDR3 has 17 amino acids. V shed 6 bases, J shed 4 bases, and the junction held 11 bases outside the gene matches. CDR3 sequence reads: CASSRGQGAMGNQPQHF. CDR3 DNA: TGTGCCAGCTCCCGAGGACAGGGGGCTATGGGGAATCAGCCCCAGCATTTT.

V gene TRBV18 combines with J gene TRBJ1-2; D uncertain. The CDR3 spans 14 residues. Germline V gene lookup returns CDR1 KGHSH and CDR2 LQKENI. V was clipped by 3 bases and J by 7 bases, with 15 bases between them. The CDR3 nucleotides read TGTGCCAGCTCACCTTCGGGTGGAAAGGCTGGCTACACCTTC. It is translated as CASSPSGGKAGYTF.

This clone came up once. The chain combines TRBV6-4 with TRBJ1-3, with 9 bases matching TRBD1. The CDR3 runs 17 residues. The germline CDR1 and CDR2 sequences are MRHNA and SNTAGT. V lost 2 bases, J lost 2 bases, and 7 bases stayed unmatched. The CDR3 DNA follows: TGTGCCAGCAGTGACCCCCCCGGGGACAGGGCTGGAAACACCATATATTTT. Translation gives CASSDPPGDRAGNTIYF.

V is TRBV4-1 and J is TRBJ2-7, with 10 positions matching TRBD2. This CDR3 spans 16 amino acids. Germline assignment: CDR1 MGHRA and CDR2 YSYEKL. Germline trimming cut 0 bases from V and 3 bases from J; bases unmatched to any gene: 5. DNA of the CDR3: TGCGCCAGCAGCCAAGAAGGGCTAGCGGGGGACTACGAGCAGTACTTC. As protein: CASSQEGLAGDYEQYF.

The genes are TRBV18 and TRBJ2-1; no clear D gene. V was cut by 6 bases and J by 8 bases, with 8 bases left in between. Germline assignment: CDR1 KGHSH and CDR2 LQKENI. The CDR3 consists of 11 residues. This CDR3 reads CASSPRDEQFF. CDR3 bases: TGTGCCAGCTCCCCTCGGGATGAGCAGTTCTTC.

The V call is TRBV18, the J call TRBJ2-6; 7 nucleotides agree with TRBD1. Germline CDR1 and CDR2: KGHSH and LQKENI. Trimming at V came to 0 bases and at J to 0 bases, leaving 2 bases not matched to a gene. The CDR3 spans 17 residues. CDR3 sequence reads: CASSPPNRGSGANVLTF. DNA of the CDR3: TGTGCCAGCTCACCACCGAACAGGGGCTCTGGGGCCAACGTCCTGACTTTC. The variable domain in full, with the rest retrieved from reference TRBV18 and TRBJ2-6, is NAGVMQNPRHLVRRRGQEARLRCSPMKGHSHVYWYRQLPEEGLKFMVYLQKENIIDESGMPKERFSAEFPKEGPSILRIQQVVRGDSAAYFCASSPPNRGSGANVLTFGAGSRLTVL.

The V call is TRBV4-1, the J call TRBJ2-7, with a tentative D call TRBD2 (5 bases). The V end was cut by 1 base, the J end by 0 bases, with 16 bases between. This CDR3 spans 17 amino acids. CDR1 and CDR2 (germline): MGHRA, YSYEKL. The CDR3 DNA is TGCGCCAGCAGCCAAGTGGCGGGCGGATCAAGCTCCTACGAGCAGTACTTC. Protein sequence: CASSQVAGGSSSYEQYF.

The chain employs TRBV27 and TRBJ1-1; TRBD1 is a possible D gene (6 bases). Per the germline V gene, CDR1 is MNHEY and CDR2 is SMNVEV (reference sequence). The CDR3 totals 13 residues. V lost 8 bases and J lost 6, with 16 bases in between. CDR3 amino acids: CASSTGPLSEAFF. The CDR3 nucleotides read TGTGCCAGCTCGACAGGCCCTTTATCTGAAGCTTTCTTT.

This clone occurred once. The chain is built from TRBV19 and TRBJ2-7, with 7 bases aligning to TRBD2. Germline V gene sequence: CDR1 LNHDA, CDR2 SQIVND (reference sequence). This CDR3 comprises 12 residues. After removal of 6 bases from V and 4 bases from J, the junction contained 3 bases not matched to a gene. The CDR3 protein is CASSNGGYEQYF. The CDR3, as DNA: TGTGCCAGTAGCAACGGGGGGTACGAGCAGTACTTC.

V usage is TRBV11-3 and J usage is TRBJ2-2, with D tentatively TRBD1 (5 bases). CDR3 size: 15 residues. V was pared by 4 bases and J by 6 bases, with 15 bases between. Per the germline V gene, CDR1 is SGHNT and CDR2 is YENEEA. In DNA form, the CDR3 reads TGTGCCAGCAGCTCCCAAGGGGCAGGGCCCGGGGAGCTGTTTTTT. Translation: CASSSQGAGPGELFF.

This chain links TRBV28 with TRBJ2-7; 8 bases fit TRBD1. Germline V CDR1 and CDR2: MDHEN, SYDVKM. This CDR3 is built from 14 residues. Trimming took 6 bases from V and 3 from J; bases not matched to a gene: 7. The CDR3 DNA is TGTGCCAGCAGGGGGCTCGGACAGGGCTACGAGCAGTACTTC. Its translation: CASRGLGQGYEQYF.

This chain connects TRBV6-5 to TRBJ1-1; 10 bases align to TRBD1. Losses at the gene ends were 6 bases for V and 3 bases for J; bases not matched to a gene: 7. CDR1 is MNHEY, CDR2 SVGAGI, per germline. This CDR3 has 15 amino acids. CDR3 in amino acids: CASSGTGAGDTEAFF. The CDR3 bases are TGTGCCAGCAGCGGGACAGGGGCAGGGGACACTGAAGCTTTCTTT.

V usage is TRBV11-2 and J usage is TRBJ1-2, with D perhaps TRBD1 (5 bases). Trimming removed 4 bases at V and 5 bases at J, with 14 bases between. The CDR3 runs 14 residues. Germline CDR1 SGHAT, CDR2 FQNNGV. CDR3 sequence reads: CASSSPQVPYGYTF. DNA for the CDR3: TGTGCCAGCAGCTCCCCACAGGTCCCTTATGGCTACACCTTC. Full variable domain (outside the CDR3, taken from reference TRBV11-2 and TRBJ1-2): EAGVAQSPRYKIIEKRQSVAFWCNPISGHATLYWYQQILGQGPKLLIQFQNNGVVDDSQLPKDRFSAERLKGVDSTLKIQPAKLEDSAVYLCASSSPQVPYGYTFGSGTRLTVV.

CDR3 in amino acids: CASSVRQLDSTF. For the CDR3, the DNA is TGTGCCAGCAGCGTACGACAGCTCGATAGCACCTTC. J is TRBJ1-2 and V is TRBV5-6; D is possibly TRBD1 (5 bases). CDR3 length: 12 amino acids. Trimming pared 4 bases from V and 13 bases from J, leaving 17 bases between. Germline V lookup: CDR1 SGHDT, CDR2 YYEEEE.

The V and J genes are TRBV7-2 and TRBJ2-7; D unclear. Germline V gene sequence: CDR1 SGHTA, CDR2 FQGNSA. This CDR3 has 13 amino acids. V lost 2 bases to trimming and J lost 6 bases, with 11 bases between them. For the CDR3, the DNA is TGTGCCAGCAGCTTATTGACTTCTAGCGAGCAGTACTTC. Translation gives CASSLLTSSEQYF.

The chain carries TRBV10-3 and TRBJ2-7; a weak D match, TRBD1 (5 bases). The germline V and J ends were trimmed by 4 bases and 5 bases, with 9 bases remaining between them. From germline, CDR1 is ENHRY and CDR2 SYGVKD. The CDR3 has 12 amino acids. CDR3 sequence reads: CAISGGEDEQYF. The CDR3 coding sequence is TGTGCCATCAGTGGGGGCGAGGACGAGCAGTACTTC.

The genes are TRBV7-2 and TRBJ2-7; D is unclear. The CDR3 has 15 amino acids. Germline V gene lookup returns CDR1 SGHTA and CDR2 FQGNSA. The V end lost 5 bases, the J end lost 2 bases, and 16 bases lay between the germline ends. The CDR3 spells CASSLEHQRAYEQYF. The CDR3 bases are TGTGCCAGCAGCCTAGAACACCAGCGCGCCTACGAGCAGTACTTC.

V and J are TRBV2 and TRBJ1-2, with 7 bases aligning to TRBD1. The germline gives CDR1 SNHLY, CDR2 FYNNEI. The CDR3 extends over 13 amino acids. The V segment lost 6 bases and the J segment 5 bases; nucleotides outside the gene matches: 6. CDR3 nucleotide sequence: TGTGCCAGCAGCCCGGGACAGTCGTATGGCTACACCTTC. It yields the protein CASSPGQSYGYTF.

The genes are TRBV7-2 and TRBJ2-3, with 8 positions matching TRBD1. The J segment lost 1 base and the V segment lost 5 bases, leaving 8 bases of the junction unmatched. Germline lookup yields CDR1 SGHTA and CDR2 FQGNSA. The CDR3 contains 16 residues. As DNA, the CDR3 is TGTGCCAGCAGCCAAAACTTGGGACAGGGCACAGATACGCAGTATTTT. Translation: CASSQNLGQGTDTQYF.

V gene TRBV5-8 combines with J gene TRBJ2-3, with TRBD2 identical over 7 bases. CDR1 and CDR2 (germline): SGHTS, YDEGEE. The V segment lost 1 base and the J segment 1 base; nucleotides outside the gene matches: 0. The CDR3 is 14 amino acids. CDR3 protein: CASSLTSGTDTQYF. The CDR3 DNA is TGTGCCAGCAGCTTGACTAGCGGCACAGATACGCAGTATTTT.